Listed here are 21 T cell receptor beta chains from one sample, sequenced in a study of shared clonotypes between healthy human individuals. CD45RO negativity and positive selection for CCR7 defined naive CD8 cells, a population that excluded terminally differentiated effector memory CD45RA+ cells. The data were produced by immunoSEQ multiplex PCR, yet TCRdb's version contains in-frame clones alone and is incomplete. The table records around 1.9 million clones, 93% of them present only once. The material sequenced was naive CD8+ T cells from PBMCs. Receptors originate from a man younger than 30 in good health. Some clones in this sample may be carry-over from other donors' samples.

In its sample, this clone was seen a few times. This sequence joins TRBV7-9 and TRBJ1-5, with D maybe TRBD1 (5 bases). The CDR3 runs 15 residues. Trimming cost V 7 bases and J 5 bases, with 18 bases left between them. The V gene's germline CDR1 is SEHNR and CDR2 FQNEAQ (reference sequence). In nucleotides, the CDR3 is TGTGCCAGCAATCCCCAGGGATTGGGGGATCAGCCCCAGCATTTT. Protein product: CASNPQGLGDQPQHF. The full variable domain, in which reference TRBV7-9 and TRBJ1-5 provide the parts outside the CDR3, is DTGVSQNPRHKITKRGQNVTFRCDPISEHNRLYWYRQTLGQGPEFLTYFQNEAQLEKSRLLSDRFSAERPKGSFSTLEIQRTEQGDSAMYLCASNPQGLGDQPQHFGDGTRLSIL.

Note on this clone: Other DNA sequences in the same sample also yield this CDR3. The chain is built from TRBV13 and TRBJ2-7, with D unclear. The CDR3 is 13 amino acids. Trimming cost V 5 bases and J 0 bases, with 8 bases left between them. From germline, CDR1 is PRHDT and CDR2 FYEKMQ (reference sequence). CDR3 loop: CASSLGSSYEQYF. Written as DNA, the CDR3 is TGTGCCAGCAGCCTGGGAAGCTCCTACGAGCAGTACTTC. The whole variable domain, remainder taken from reference TRBV13 and TRBJ2-7, is AAGVIQSPRHLIKEKRETATLKCYPIPRHDTVYWYQQGPGQDPQFLISFYEKMQSDKGSIPDRFSAQQFSDYHSELNMSSLELGDSALYFCASSLGSSYEQYFGPGTRLTVT.

The chain carries TRBV27 and TRBJ2-2; a weak D match, TRBD1 (6 bases). The CDR3 runs to 15 residues. Trimming cost V 5 bases and J 6 bases, with 16 bases left between them. Germline CDR1 and CDR2: MNHEY and SMNVEV (reference sequence). CDR3 coding DNA: TGTGCCAGCAGTATGTCCAGGGGTCCGGCCGGGGAGCTGTTTTTT. It is translated as CASSMSRGPAGELFF.

The chain employs TRBV28 and TRBJ2-2; 9 bases are a match to TRBD2. Trimming removed 5 bases from V and 1 base from J; junction bases left unmatched: 2. This CDR3 region has 15 residues. CDR1 is MDHEN and CDR2 is SYDVKM in the germline V gene. The CDR3 DNA sequence: TGTGCCAGCAGTCTTAGCGGGGGGAACACCGGGGAGCTGTTTTTT. It codes for CASSLSGGNTGELFF.

The DNA for the CDR3 is TGTGCCAGCAGCGCCGAGGGACGGACAGATCTCTACGAGCAGTACTTC. This gives the protein CASSAEGRTDLYEQYF. V and J are TRBV9 and TRBJ2-7; D is perhaps TRBD1 (6 bases). The germline CDR1 and CDR2 sequences are SGDLS and YYNGEE. The CDR3 runs to 16 residues. V was clipped by 3 bases and J by 3 bases, with 19 bases between them.

With respect to this clone: Other DNA sequences of this sample code for an identical CDR3. The V and J genes are TRBV9 and TRBJ1-2; D gene ambiguous. The V end lost 2 bases, the J end lost 2 bases, and 4 bases lay between the germline ends. Germline CDR1 reads SGDLS; CDR2 reads YYNGEE. CDR3 length equals 12 residues. CDR3 sequence (DNA): TGTGCCAGCAGCGTGGGAAACTATGGCTACACCTTC. Translation gives CASSVGNYGYTF. The full variable domain, in which reference TRBV9 and TRBJ1-2 provide the parts outside the CDR3, is DSGVTQTPKHLITATGQRVTLRCSPRSGDLSVYWYQQSLDQGLQFLIQYYNGEERAKGNILERFSAQQFPDLHSELNLSSLELGDSALYFCASSVGNYGYTFGSGTRLTVV.

In nucleotides, the CDR3 is TGCAGCGTTGCAGGGGGGATTTACCCAGATACGCAGTATTTT. It translates to CSVAGGIYPDTQYF. The chain recombines TRBV29-1 with TRBJ2-3, with D possibly matching TRBD1 (7 bases). V lost 4 bases and J lost 4, with 15 bases in between. The CDR3 extends over 14 amino acids. Germline V gene lookup returns CDR1 SQVTM and CDR2 ANQGSEA.

The rearrangement joins TRBV2 to TRBJ1-2, with D perhaps TRBD1 (5 bases). This CDR3 is 13 amino acids long. Deletions cut 5 bases from V and 8 bases from J, with 15 bases between. Germline loops: CDR1 SNHLY, CDR2 FYNNEI. In nucleotides, the CDR3 is TGTGCCAGCAGTATCTGGGGACGTAACGGCTACACCTTC. Protein: CASSIWGRNGYTF. The full variable domain, in which reference TRBV2 and TRBJ1-2 provide the parts outside the CDR3, is EPEVTQTPSHQVTQMGQEVILRCVPISNHLYFYWYRQILGQKVEFLVSFYNNEISEKSEIFDDQFSVERPDGSNFTLKIRSTKLEDSAMYFCASSIWGRNGYTFGSGTRLTVV.

V usage is TRBV4-3 and J usage is TRBJ2-1; the match to TRBD2 covers 12 bases. Germline V CDR1 and CDR2: LGHNA, YSLEER. V was pared by 1 base and J by 9 bases, with 4 bases of the junction left unmatched. The CDR3 is made up of 15 amino acids. CDR3 protein: CASSQVPSGRVEQFF. The CDR3 region has the DNA TGCGCCAGCAGCCAAGTTCCTAGCGGGAGGGTTGAGCAGTTCTTC.

This clone was detected once. This chain joins TRBV7-9 and TRBJ1-2; no clear D gene. V shed 8 bases and J shed 4 bases, with 17 bases lying between them. Per germline, CDR1 SEHNR and CDR2 FQNEAQ (reference sequence). The CDR3 runs 14 residues. CDR3 bases: TGTGCCAGCCCCACCTTGGACGCCGCCTATGGCTACACCTTC. It is translated as CASPTLDAAYGYTF. Full variable domain (outside the CDR3, taken from reference TRBV7-9 and TRBJ1-2): DTGVSQNPRHKITKRGQNVTFRCDPISEHNRLYWYRQTLGQGPEFLTYFQNEAQLEKSRLLSDRFSAERPKGSFSTLEIQRTEQGDSAMYLCASPTLDAAYGYTFGSGTRLTVV.

V gene TRBV7-8 combines with J gene TRBJ1-1, with TRBD1 matching over 7 bases. This CDR3 is built from 16 residues. V was clipped by 1 base and J by 1 base; unmatched bases: 6. CDR1 and CDR2 from the germline V gene are SGHVS and FQNEAQ. For the CDR3, the DNA is TGTGCCAGCAGCTTAGTCGACAGGGTGACGAACACTGAAGCTTTCTTT. It translates to CASSLVDRVTNTEAFF.

The rearrangement uses TRBV7-9 and TRBJ2-3; D is uncertain. With 11 bases removed from V and 6 bases from J, the gap between germline ends came to 3 bases. Germline V gene sequence: CDR1 SEHNR, CDR2 FQNEAQ (reference sequence). This CDR3 is 8 amino acids long. CDR3 sequence (DNA): TGTGCCCTGGATACGCAGTATTTT. It encodes CALDTQYF.

The CDR3 reads CASSMTGLTLPRLGYTF. CDR3 nucleotide sequence: TGTGCCAGTAGTATGACAGGCCTAACACTTCCTCGGTTGGGCTACACCTTC. This chain links TRBV19 with TRBJ1-2; D may be TRBD1 (6 bases). Trimming removed 3 bases at V and 8 bases at J, with 25 bases between. This CDR3 region has 17 residues. The V gene's germline CDR1 is LNHDA and CDR2 SQIVND (reference sequence).

This chain uses TRBV14 with TRBJ1-4; no clear D gene. Germline V lookup: CDR1 SGHDN, CDR2 FVKESK. Trimming pared 0 bases from V and 8 bases from J, leaving 16 bases between. The CDR3 length is 16 residues. CDR3 nucleotide sequence: TGTGCCAGCAGCCAAGAAACTGTCCGGGTTTACGAAAAACTGTTTTTT. Residues: CASSQETVRVYEKLFF.

V gene TRBV7-9 combines with J gene TRBJ2-1, with TRBD2 matching 8 bases. Looked up from germline, CDR1 is SEHNR and CDR2 is FQNEAQ (reference sequence). The CDR3 extends over 15 amino acids. The trim removed 1 base at V and 8 bases at J, leaving 7 bases unmatched. The CDR3 sequence is CASSLGREVVDEQFF. For the CDR3, the DNA is TGTGCCAGCAGCTTAGGGCGGGAGGTGGTAGATGAGCAGTTCTTC. Full variable domain (missing parts from reference TRBV7-9 and TRBJ2-1): DTGVSQNPRHKITKRGQNVTFRCDPISEHNRLYWYRQTLGQGPEFLTYFQNEAQLEKSRLLSDRFSAERPKGSFSTLEIQRTEQGDSAMYLCASSLGREVVDEQFFGPGTRLTVL.

The CDR3 sequence: CASGNPYQETQYF. The CDR3 DNA is TGTGCCAGCGGTAACCCGTACCAAGAGACCCAGTACTTC. V and J are TRBV7-3 and TRBJ2-5; the D is unclear. Trimming removed 8 bases from V and 0 bases from J, with 10 bases in between. CDR3 length equals 13 residues. Germline lookup yields CDR1 SGHTA and CDR2 FQGTGA.

V is TRBV5-1 and J is TRBJ2-7; TRBD1 is a possible D gene (6 bases). Germline loops: CDR1 SGHRS, CDR2 YFSETQ. This CDR3 is 12 amino acids long. Trimming took 6 bases from V and 5 from J, leaving 12 bases between them. The CDR3 is CASTQGGDEQYF. CDR3 nucleotides: TGCGCCAGCACCCAAGGGGGAGACGAGCAGTACTTC.

The chain joins TRBV30 to TRBJ2-1; the match to TRBD2 covers 11 bases. Germline-derived CDR1 and CDR2 are GTSNPN and SVGIG (reference sequence). CDR3 length: 14 residues. With 6 bases clipped from V and 4 bases from J, the junction kept 5 bases outside the gene matches. The CDR3 reads CACFSGRAYNEQFF. CDR3 DNA sequence: TGTGCCTGTTTTAGCGGGAGGGCTTACAATGAGCAGTTCTTC.

The chain couples TRBV9 to TRBJ2-1, with D maybe TRBD2 (5 bases). Trimming pared 3 bases from V and 6 bases from J, leaving 10 bases between. The CDR3 is 13 residues long. Looked up from germline, CDR1 is SGDLS and CDR2 is YYNGEE. CDR3 in amino acids: CASSAPSTNEQFF. The CDR3 coding sequence is TGTGCCAGCAGCGCCCCTAGCACCAATGAGCAGTTCTTC.

V gene TRBV7-9 combines with J gene TRBJ2-7, with TRBD2 matching 13 bases. The germline gives CDR1 SEHNR, CDR2 FQNEAQ (reference sequence). This CDR3 comprises 18 residues. V was pared by 5 bases and J by 2 bases, with 12 bases of the junction left unmatched. CDR3 amino acids: CASSADPGGLAGTYEQYF. In DNA form, the CDR3 reads TGTGCCAGCAGCGCAGACCCTGGGGGACTAGCGGGAACCTACGAGCAGTACTTC.

The V gene is TRBV9, the J gene TRBJ1-2, with 8 bases lining up with TRBD1. Per the germline V gene, CDR1 is SGDLS and CDR2 is YYNGEE. Trimming took 3 bases from V and 8 from J; bases not matched to a gene: 12. The CDR3 totals 15 residues. CDR3: CASSAQDRDVRGYTF. Written as DNA, the CDR3 is TGTGCCAGCAGCGCCCAGGACAGGGACGTACGGGGCTACACCTTC.